This passage covers 9 T cell receptor beta chains from one sample sequenced in a study of OX40 agonist ivuxolimab in advanced cancers. Data came from immunoSEQ multiplex PCR; TCRdb stores just in-frame clones and leaves some out. The sample consists of tens of thousands of clones, around 94% of them appearing once. This sample comprised CD4+ or CD8+ T cells sorted from blood, obtained in a trial of the OX40 agonist ivuxolimab. These receptors were taken from an adult with an advanced solid tumor such as melanoma, head and neck, liver or kidney cancer.

The chain links TRBV7-3 to TRBJ2-1; TRBD2 matches at 10 bases. Germline trimming cut 2 bases from V and 2 bases from J; bases unmatched to any gene: 0. The CDR3 length is 15 residues. Germline values: CDR1 SGHTA, CDR2 FQGTGA. CDR3 in DNA: TGTGCCAGCAGCTTACTAGCGGGGGCCTACAATGAGCAGTTCTTC. As protein: CASSLLAGAYNEQFF.

This chain joins TRBV5-4 and TRBJ1-1, with 9 bases identical to TRBD1. Losses at the gene ends were 7 bases for V and 10 bases for J; bases not matched to a gene: 14. CDR3 size: 14 residues. Germline V lookup: CDR1 SGHNT, CDR2 YYREEE (reference sequence). The CDR3 loop reads CASEPRDRARVAFF. The CDR3 region has the DNA TGTGCCAGCGAGCCCCGGGACAGGGCTAGGGTAGCTTTCTTT.

This chain joins TRBV4-3 and TRBJ1-2, with unresolved D. The germline CDR1 and CDR2 sequences are LGHNA and YSLEER. The CDR3 totals 16 residues. V dropped 0 bases and J dropped 4 bases, with 15 bases sitting between them. The CDR3 DNA follows: TGCGCCAGCAGCCAAGATCGGCAGGAATGGGGCTATGGCTACACCTTC. Protein sequence: CASSQDRQEWGYGYTF.

The chain joins TRBV7-6 to TRBJ2-3; D might be TRBD2 (6 bases). Germline lookup yields CDR1 SGHVS and CDR2 FNYEAQ. The CDR3 has 17 amino acids. Trimming pared 2 bases from V and 1 base from J, leaving 16 bases between. CDR3 sequence: CASSLYPWASGTDTQYF. CDR3 sequence (DNA): TGTGCCAGCAGCTTATACCCCTGGGCTAGCGGCACAGATACGCAGTATTTT.

The chain couples TRBV27 to TRBJ1-2; unclear D gene. This CDR3 has 14 residues. V was clipped by 3 bases and J by 4 bases, with 12 bases between them. Germline CDR1 is MNHEY and CDR2 is SMNVEV (reference sequence). In nucleotides, the CDR3 is TGTGCCAGCAGTTTCGGGCGGGGAACCTATGGCTACACCTTC. Its translation: CASSFGRGTYGYTF.

The rearrangement uses TRBV2 and TRBJ2-1; TRBD1 is a possible D gene (6 bases). Trimming shortened V by 9 bases and J by 5 bases, and 17 bases separated the two germline ends. Germline V gives CDR1 SNHLY, CDR2 FYNNEI. CDR3 length: 14 residues. The CDR3 loop reads CAREKGQSNNEQFF. The CDR3 DNA follows: TGTGCCAGGGAAAAAGGACAGTCGAACAATGAGCAGTTCTTC.

The J gene is TRBJ2-7, the V gene TRBV18; no firm D call. There are 13 residues in the CDR3. Germline V gives CDR1 KGHSH, CDR2 LQKENI. V was clipped by 5 bases and J by 7 bases, with 15 bases between them. In nucleotides, the CDR3 is TGTGCCAGCTCATACGGACCCCCGCGGGAGCAGTACTTC. It yields the protein CASSYGPPREQYF. The full variable domain, with the rest looked up from reference TRBV18 and TRBJ2-7, is NAGVMQNPRHLVRRRGQEARLRCSPMKGHSHVYWYRQLPEEGLKFMVYLQKENIIDESGMPKERFSAEFPKEGPSILRIQQVVRGDSAAYFCASSYGPPREQYFGPGTRLTVT.

The rearrangement links TRBV5-1 to TRBJ2-7; D may be TRBD2 (6 bases). CDR3 length: 15 amino acids. Germline CDR1 is SGHRS and CDR2 is YFSETQ. Trimming left V 0 bases short and J 4 bases short, with 14 bases between. CDR3 loop: CASSLVPGSGYEQYF. CDR3 sequence (DNA): TGCGCCAGCAGCTTGGTCCCCGGGAGTGGGTACGAGCAGTACTTC.

The chain combines TRBV7-9 with TRBJ1-4; D is ambiguous. The V gene lost 0 bases and the J gene lost 7 bases, with 15 bases spanning the gap. Germline CDR1 and CDR2: SEHNR and FQNEAQ (reference sequence). The CDR3 totals 16 residues. CDR3 region: CASSLAPAASGEKLFF. The CDR3, as DNA: TGTGCCAGCAGCTTAGCCCCAGCTGCGTCAGGTGAAAAACTGTTTTTT.